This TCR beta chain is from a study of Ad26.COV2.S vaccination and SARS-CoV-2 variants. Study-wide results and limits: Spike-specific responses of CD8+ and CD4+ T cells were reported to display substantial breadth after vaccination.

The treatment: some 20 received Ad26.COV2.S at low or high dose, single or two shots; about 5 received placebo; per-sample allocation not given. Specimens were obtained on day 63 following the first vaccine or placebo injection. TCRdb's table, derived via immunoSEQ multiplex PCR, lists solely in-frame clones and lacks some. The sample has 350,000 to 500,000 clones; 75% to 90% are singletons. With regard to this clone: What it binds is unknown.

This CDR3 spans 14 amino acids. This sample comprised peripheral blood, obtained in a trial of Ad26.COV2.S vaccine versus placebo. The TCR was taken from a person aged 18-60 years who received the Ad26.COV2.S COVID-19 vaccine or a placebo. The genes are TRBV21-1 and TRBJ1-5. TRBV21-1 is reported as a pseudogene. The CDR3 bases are TGTGCCAGCAGCAAAGAGCGGGACAATCAGCCCCAGCATTTT. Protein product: CASSKERDNQPQHF.